This note documents a single T cell receptor beta chain sequence. Its antigen is as yet unknown. Clones were sequenced by immunoSEQ multiplex PCR, and TCRdb holds only the in-frame ones, with some missing. The sample carries 9,900 or so clones, 65% to 90% recorded once. Documented time point: pre-treatment baseline. Apart from a couple of fast progressors, RECIST 1.1 response was judged 12 weeks post-infusion. This record belongs to a study of blood T cell dynamics during melanoma immunotherapy. Study-level results: PBMC repertoires of eventual disease-control patients split at W3 into clonality or diversity gains.

The CDR3 spans 17 residues. The ends lost 3 bases at V and 0 bases at J; junction bases unmatched: 3. In germline, CDR1 is MGHDK, CDR2 SYGVNS. V and J are TRBV25-1 and TRBJ2-1; 12 bases line up with TRBD2. The material sequenced was blood, taken from a patient treated with checkpoint blockade. The receptor's source is a human donor with melanoma. CDR3 sequence: CASSDTSGGSSYNEQFF. Written as DNA, the CDR3 is TGTGCCAGCAGTGATACTAGCGGGGGGAGCTCCTACAATGAGCAGTTCTTC.